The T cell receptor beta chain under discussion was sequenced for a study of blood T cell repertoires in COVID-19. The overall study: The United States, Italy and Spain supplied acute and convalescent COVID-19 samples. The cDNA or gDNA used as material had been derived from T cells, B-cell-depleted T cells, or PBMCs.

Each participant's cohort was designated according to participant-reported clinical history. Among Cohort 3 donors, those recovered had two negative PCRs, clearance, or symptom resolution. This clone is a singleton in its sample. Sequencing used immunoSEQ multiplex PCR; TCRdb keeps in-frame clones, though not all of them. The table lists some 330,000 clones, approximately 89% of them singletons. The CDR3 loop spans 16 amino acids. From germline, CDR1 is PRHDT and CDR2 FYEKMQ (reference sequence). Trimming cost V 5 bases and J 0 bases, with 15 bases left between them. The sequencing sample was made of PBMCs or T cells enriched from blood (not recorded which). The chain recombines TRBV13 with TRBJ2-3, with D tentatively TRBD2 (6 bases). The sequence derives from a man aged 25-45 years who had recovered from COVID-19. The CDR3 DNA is TGTGCCAGCAGCGGGATAAACGGGGGAAGCACAGATACGCAGTATTTT. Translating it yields CASSGINGGSTDTQYF.